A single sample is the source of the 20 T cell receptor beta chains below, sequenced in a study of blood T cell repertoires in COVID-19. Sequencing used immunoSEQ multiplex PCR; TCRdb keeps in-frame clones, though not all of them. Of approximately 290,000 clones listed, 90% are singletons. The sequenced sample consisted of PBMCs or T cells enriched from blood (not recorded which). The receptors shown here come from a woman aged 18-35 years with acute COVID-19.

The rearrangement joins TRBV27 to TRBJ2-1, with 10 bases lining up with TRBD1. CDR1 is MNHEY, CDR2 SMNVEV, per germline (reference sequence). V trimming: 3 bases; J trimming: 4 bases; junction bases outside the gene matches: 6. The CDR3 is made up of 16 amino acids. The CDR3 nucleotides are TGTGCCAGCAGTTTCCTCGGGACAGGGGTATACAATGAGCAGTTCTTC. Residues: CASSFLGTGVYNEQFF.

CDR3 sequence (DNA): TGTGCCAGCAGTTTATTATCGCTAGCGGGAGTGGGGTACAATGAGCAGTTCTTC. Translating gives CASSLLSLAGVGYNEQFF. V and J are TRBV27 and TRBJ2-1; TRBD2 matches at 10 bases. This CDR3 has 18 residues. Germline loops: CDR1 MNHEY, CDR2 SMNVEV (reference sequence). The ends lost 1 base at V and 4 bases at J; junction bases unmatched: 10.

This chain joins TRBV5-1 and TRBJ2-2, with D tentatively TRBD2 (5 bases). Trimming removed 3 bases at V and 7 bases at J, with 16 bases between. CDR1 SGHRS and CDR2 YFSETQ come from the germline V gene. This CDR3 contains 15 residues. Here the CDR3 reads CASSSQRSQVGELFF. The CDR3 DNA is TGCGCCAGCAGCTCGCAGCGGTCTCAGGTCGGGGAGCTGTTTTTT. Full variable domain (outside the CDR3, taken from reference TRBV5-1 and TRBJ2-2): KAGVTQTPRYLIKTRGQQVTLSCSPISGHRSVSWYQQTPGQGLQFLFEYFSETQRNKGNFPGRFSGRQFSNSRSEMNVSTLELGDSALYLCASSSQRSQVGELFFGEGSRLTVL.

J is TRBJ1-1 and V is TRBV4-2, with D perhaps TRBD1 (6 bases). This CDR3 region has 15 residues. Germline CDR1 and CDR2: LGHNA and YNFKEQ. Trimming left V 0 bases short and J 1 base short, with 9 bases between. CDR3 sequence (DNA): TGTGCCAGCAGCCAAGAGGGGGGGCCGAACACTGAAGCTTTCTTT. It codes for CASSQEGGPNTEAFF.

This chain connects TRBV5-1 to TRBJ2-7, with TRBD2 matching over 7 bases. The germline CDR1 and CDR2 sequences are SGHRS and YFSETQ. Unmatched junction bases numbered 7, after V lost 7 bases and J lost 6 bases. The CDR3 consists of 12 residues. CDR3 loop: CASGGGRFEQYF. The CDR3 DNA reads TGCGCCAGCGGGGGAGGGAGATTCGAGCAGTACTTC. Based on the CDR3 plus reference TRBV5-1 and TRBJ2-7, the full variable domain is KAGVTQTPRYLIKTRGQQVTLSCSPISGHRSVSWYQQTPGQGLQFLFEYFSETQRNKGNFPGRFSGRQFSNSRSEMNVSTLELGDSALYLCASGGGRFEQYFGPGTRLTVT.

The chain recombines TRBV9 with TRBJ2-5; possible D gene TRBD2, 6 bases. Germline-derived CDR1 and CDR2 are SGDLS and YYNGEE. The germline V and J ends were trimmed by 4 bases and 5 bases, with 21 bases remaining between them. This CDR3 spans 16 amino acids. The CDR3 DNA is TGTGCCAGCAGCCCCTCAGTAGATGGGGCGGGGGAGACCCAGTACTTC. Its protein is CASSPSVDGAGETQYF.

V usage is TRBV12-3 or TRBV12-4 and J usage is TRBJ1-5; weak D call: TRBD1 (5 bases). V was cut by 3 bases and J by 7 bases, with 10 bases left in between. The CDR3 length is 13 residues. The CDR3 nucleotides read TGTGCCAGCAGTTTCGGGCAGGGACAGCCCCAGCATTTT. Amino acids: CASSFGQGQPQHF.

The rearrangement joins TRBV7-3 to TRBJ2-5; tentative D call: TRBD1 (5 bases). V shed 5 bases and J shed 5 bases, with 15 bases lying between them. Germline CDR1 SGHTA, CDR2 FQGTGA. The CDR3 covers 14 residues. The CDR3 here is CASSQGPGRETQYF. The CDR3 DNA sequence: TGTGCCAGCAGCCAGGGCCCAGGAAGGGAGACCCAGTACTTC.

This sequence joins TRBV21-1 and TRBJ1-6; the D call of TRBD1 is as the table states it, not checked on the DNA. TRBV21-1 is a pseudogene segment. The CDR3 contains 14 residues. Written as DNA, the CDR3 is TGTGCCAGCAGCGCCCTCTGCCGGACAGGGTTCCTCCACTTT. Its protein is CASSALCRTGFLHF.

The CDR3 DNA sequence: TGTGCCAGCAGTTACAGGGCGGGATGGGAAGAGACCCAGTACTTC. Translation: CASSYRAGWEETQYF. The J gene is TRBJ2-5, the V gene TRBV6-5, with D perhaps matching TRBD2 (6 bases). Germline CDR1 is MNHEY and CDR2 is SVGAGI. The CDR3 runs 15 residues. Between the trimmed V and J ends, which lost 2 bases and 3 bases, there was a span of 13 bases.

The CDR3 coding sequence is TGTGCCAGCAGTTTGGATGGTAGGGGTGGCTACACCTTC. This sequence encodes CASSLDGRGGYTF. The J gene is TRBJ1-2, the V gene TRBV27; D might be TRBD1 (5 bases). This CDR3 comprises 13 residues. Germline CDR1 is MNHEY and CDR2 is SMNVEV (reference sequence). V lost 3 bases, J lost 7 bases, and 12 bases lay in between.

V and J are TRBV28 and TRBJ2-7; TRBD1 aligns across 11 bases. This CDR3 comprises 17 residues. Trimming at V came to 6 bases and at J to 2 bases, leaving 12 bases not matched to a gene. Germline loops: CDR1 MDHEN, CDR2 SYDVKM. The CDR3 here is CASRSRYRDRGTYEQYF. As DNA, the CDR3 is TGTGCCAGCAGATCCAGATACCGGGACAGGGGGACCTACGAGCAGTACTTC. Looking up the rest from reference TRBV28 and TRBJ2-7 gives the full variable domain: DVKVTQSSRYLVKRTGEKVFLECVQDMDHENMFWYRQDPGLGLRLIYFSYDVKMKEKGDIPEGYSVSREKKERFSLILESASTNQTSMYLCASRSRYRDRGTYEQYFGPGTRLTVT.

The CDR3 DNA reads as TGTGCCAGCACCGAAACAGGAACGTTAAACAATGAGCAGTTCTTC. It is translated as CASTETGTLNNEQFF. The J gene is TRBJ2-1, the V gene TRBV2, with a weak D call TRBD1 (5 bases). Germline V lookup: CDR1 SNHLY, CDR2 FYNNEI. The CDR3 has 15 residues. V lost 7 bases and J 5 bases, leaving 18 bases between the germline ends.

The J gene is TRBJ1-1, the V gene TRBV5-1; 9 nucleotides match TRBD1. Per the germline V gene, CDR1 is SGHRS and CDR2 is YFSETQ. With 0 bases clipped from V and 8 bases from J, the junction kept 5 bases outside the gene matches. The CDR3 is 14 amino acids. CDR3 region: CASSLAGQGPEAFF. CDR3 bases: TGCGCCAGCAGCTTGGCGGGACAGGGACCCGAAGCTTTCTTT.

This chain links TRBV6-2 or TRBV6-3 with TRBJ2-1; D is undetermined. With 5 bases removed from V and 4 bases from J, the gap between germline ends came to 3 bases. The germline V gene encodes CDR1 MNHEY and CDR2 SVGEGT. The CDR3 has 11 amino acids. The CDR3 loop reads CASSQYNEQFF. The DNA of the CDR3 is TGTGCCAGCAGTCAGTACAATGAGCAGTTCTTC.

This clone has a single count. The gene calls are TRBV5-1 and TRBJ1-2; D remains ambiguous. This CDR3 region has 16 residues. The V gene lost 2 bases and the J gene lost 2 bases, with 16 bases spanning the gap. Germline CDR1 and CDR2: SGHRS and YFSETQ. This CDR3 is CASSLTWEVWNYGYTF. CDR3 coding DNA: TGCGCCAGCAGCTTAACCTGGGAGGTGTGGAACTATGGCTACACCTTC.

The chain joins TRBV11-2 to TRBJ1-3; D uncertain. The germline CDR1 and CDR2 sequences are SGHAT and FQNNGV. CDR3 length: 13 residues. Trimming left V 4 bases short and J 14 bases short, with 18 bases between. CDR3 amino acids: CASSSREGVVVYF. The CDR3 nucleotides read TGTGCCAGCAGCTCGCGGGAGGGAGTGGTGGTATATTTT.

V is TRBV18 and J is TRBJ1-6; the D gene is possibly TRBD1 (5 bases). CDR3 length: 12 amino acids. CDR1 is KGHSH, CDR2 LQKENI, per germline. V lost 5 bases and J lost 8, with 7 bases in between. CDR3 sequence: CASSTGDSPLHF. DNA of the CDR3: TGTGCCAGCTCAACGGGGGATTCACCCCTCCACTTT.

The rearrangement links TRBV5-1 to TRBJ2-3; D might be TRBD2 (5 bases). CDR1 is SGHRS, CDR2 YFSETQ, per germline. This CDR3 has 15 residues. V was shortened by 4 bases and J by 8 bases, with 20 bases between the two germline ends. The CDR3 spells CASSHEGYGVGTQYF. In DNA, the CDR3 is TGCGCCAGCAGCCATGAGGGATACGGGGTCGGTACGCAGTATTTT.

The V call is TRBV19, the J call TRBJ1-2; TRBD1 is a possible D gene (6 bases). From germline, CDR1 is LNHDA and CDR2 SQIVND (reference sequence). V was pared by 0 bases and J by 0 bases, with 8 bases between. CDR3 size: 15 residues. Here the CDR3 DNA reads TGTGCCAGTAGTATAGACAGGGGAGCTAACTATGGCTACACCTTC. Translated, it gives CASSIDRGANYGYTF. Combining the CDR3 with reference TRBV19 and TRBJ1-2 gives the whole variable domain DGGITQSPKYLFRKEGQNVTLSCEQNLNHDAMYWYRQDPGQGLRLIYYSQIVNDFQKGDIAEGYSVSREKKESFPLTVTSAQKNPTAFYLCASSIDRGANYGYTFGSGTRLTVV.